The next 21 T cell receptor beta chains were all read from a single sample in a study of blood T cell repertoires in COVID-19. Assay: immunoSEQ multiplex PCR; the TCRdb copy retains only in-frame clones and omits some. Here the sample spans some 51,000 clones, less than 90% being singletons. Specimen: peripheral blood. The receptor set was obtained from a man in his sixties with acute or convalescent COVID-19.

Here the CDR3 reads CASSLVASGSIGSYEQYF. The DNA of the CDR3 is TGTGCCAGCAGCTTAGTCGCTAGCGGGAGTATCGGGTCTTACGAGCAGTACTTC. This rearrangement joins TRBV11-2 to TRBJ2-7; 10 positions agree with TRBD2. Germline trimming cut 1 base from V and 4 bases from J; bases unmatched to any gene: 13. The CDR3 is 18 amino acids. CDR1 SGHAT and CDR2 FQNNGV come from the germline V gene.

CDR3 region: CASSVQGITDTQYF. The CDR3, as DNA: TGTGCCAGCAGCGTACAGGGGATCACAGATACGCAGTATTTT. The chain carries TRBV9 and TRBJ2-3, with a tentative D call TRBD1 (6 bases). Germline V gene data show CDR1 as SGDLS and CDR2 as YYNGEE. CDR3 length: 14 amino acids. The ends were cut back, 1 base at V and 2 bases at J, with 8 bases in the middle. Together with reference TRBV9 and TRBJ2-3, the CDR3 gives the full variable domain: DSGVTQTPKHLITATGQRVTLRCSPRSGDLSVYWYQQSLDQGLQFLIQYYNGEERAKGNILERFSAQQFPDLHSELNLSSLELGDSALYFCASSVQGITDTQYFGPGTRLTVL.

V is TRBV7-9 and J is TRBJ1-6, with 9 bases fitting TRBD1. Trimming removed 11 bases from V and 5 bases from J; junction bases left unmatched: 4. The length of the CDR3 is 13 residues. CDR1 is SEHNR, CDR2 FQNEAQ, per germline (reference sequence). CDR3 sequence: CAGGQGNNSPLHF. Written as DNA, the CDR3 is TGTGCCGGGGGACAGGGCAATAATTCACCCCTCCACTTT. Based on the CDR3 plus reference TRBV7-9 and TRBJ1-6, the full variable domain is DTGVSQNPRHKITKRGQNVTFRCDPISEHNRLYWYRQTLGQGPEFLTYFQNEAQLEKSRLLSDRFSAERPKGSFSTLEIQRTEQGDSAMYLCAGGQGNNSPLHFGNGTRLTVT.

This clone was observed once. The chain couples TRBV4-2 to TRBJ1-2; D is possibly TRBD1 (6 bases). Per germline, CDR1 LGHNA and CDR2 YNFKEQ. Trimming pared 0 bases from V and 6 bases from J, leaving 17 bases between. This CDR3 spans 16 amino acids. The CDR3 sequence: CASSQEQGGSRNGYTF. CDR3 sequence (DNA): TGTGCCAGCAGCCAAGAACAGGGAGGGAGTCGCAATGGCTACACCTTC.

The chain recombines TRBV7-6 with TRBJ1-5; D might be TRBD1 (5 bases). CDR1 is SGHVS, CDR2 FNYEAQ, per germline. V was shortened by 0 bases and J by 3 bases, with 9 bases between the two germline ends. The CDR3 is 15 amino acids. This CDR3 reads CASSLAEGVNQPQHF. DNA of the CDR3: TGTGCCAGCAGCTTAGCGGAAGGGGTCAATCAGCCCCAGCATTTT.

The CDR3 nucleotides read TGTGCCAGCAGCTCCGGGGTAGCGGGAGGTACCGGGGAGCTGTTTTTT. It encodes CASSSGVAGGTGELFF. V is TRBV7-2 and J is TRBJ2-2, with TRBD2 identical over 10 bases. Looked up from germline, CDR1 is SGHTA and CDR2 is FQGNSA. This CDR3 contains 16 residues. J gave up 5 bases and V 4 bases, and 7 bases lay outside the gene matches.

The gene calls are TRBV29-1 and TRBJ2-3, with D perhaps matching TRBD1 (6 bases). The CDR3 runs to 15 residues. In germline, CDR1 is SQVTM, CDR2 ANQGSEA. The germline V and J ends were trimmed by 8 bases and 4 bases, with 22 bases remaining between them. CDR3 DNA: TGCAGCTGCATCCGGGACATAGTATTCCCAGATACGCAGTATTTT. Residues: CSCIRDIVFPDTQYF.

Written as DNA, the CDR3 is TGTGCCAGCAGCCAAGACGGACTAGGGGTCACCGGGGAGCTGTTTTTT. Amino acid sequence: CASSQDGLGVTGELFF. The J gene is TRBJ2-2, the V gene TRBV3-1 (or the pseudogene TRBV3-2), with 7 positions matching TRBD2. CDR1 is LGHDT and CDR2 is YNNKEL in the germline V gene (reference sequence). V shed 0 bases and J 4 bases; nucleotides not matched to a gene: 5. The CDR3 is 16 amino acids.

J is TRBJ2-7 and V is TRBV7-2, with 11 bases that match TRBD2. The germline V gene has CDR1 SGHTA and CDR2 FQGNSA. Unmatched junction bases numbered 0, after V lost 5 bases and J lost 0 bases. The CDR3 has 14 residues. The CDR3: CASSGLAGSYEQYF. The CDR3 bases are TGTGCCAGCAGCGGACTAGCGGGCTCCTACGAGCAGTACTTC.

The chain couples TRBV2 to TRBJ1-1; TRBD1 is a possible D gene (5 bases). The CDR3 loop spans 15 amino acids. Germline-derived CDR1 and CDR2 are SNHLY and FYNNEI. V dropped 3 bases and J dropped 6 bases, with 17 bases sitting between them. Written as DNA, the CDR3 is TGTGCCAGCAGTGAGCAAGGGGCGCTTAGGTCTGAAGCTTTCTTT. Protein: CASSEQGALRSEAFF.

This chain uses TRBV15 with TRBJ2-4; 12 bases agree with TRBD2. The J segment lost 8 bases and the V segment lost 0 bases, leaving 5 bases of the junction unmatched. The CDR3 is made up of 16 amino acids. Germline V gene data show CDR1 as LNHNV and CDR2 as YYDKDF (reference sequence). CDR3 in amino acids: CATSRELAGGVDIQYF. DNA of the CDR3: TGTGCCACCAGCAGAGAACTAGCGGGGGGTGTCGACATTCAGTACTTC.

CDR3 amino acids: CSVVSGGYEQYF. CDR3 in DNA: TGCAGCGTTGTGTCAGGGGGGTACGAGCAGTACTTC. The genes are TRBV29-1 and TRBJ2-7; TRBD1 might be the D (7 bases). This CDR3 has 12 residues. Deletions cut 4 bases from V and 4 bases from J, with 11 bases between. Per germline, CDR1 SQVTM and CDR2 ANQGSEA.

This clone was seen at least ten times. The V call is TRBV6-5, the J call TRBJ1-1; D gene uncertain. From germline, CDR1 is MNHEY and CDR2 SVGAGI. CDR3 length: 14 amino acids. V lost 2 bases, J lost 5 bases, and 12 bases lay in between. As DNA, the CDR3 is TGTGCCAGCAGTTACGGTAGGACGGGGACTGAAGCTTTCTTT. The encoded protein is CASSYGRTGTEAFF.

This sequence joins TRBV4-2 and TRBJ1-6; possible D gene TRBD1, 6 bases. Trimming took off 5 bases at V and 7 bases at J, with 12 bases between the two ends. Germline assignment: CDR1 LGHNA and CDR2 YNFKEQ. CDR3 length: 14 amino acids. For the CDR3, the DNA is TGTGCCAGCAGCGGGGGCCCTACAAATTCACCCCTCCACTTT. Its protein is CASSGGPTNSPLHF.

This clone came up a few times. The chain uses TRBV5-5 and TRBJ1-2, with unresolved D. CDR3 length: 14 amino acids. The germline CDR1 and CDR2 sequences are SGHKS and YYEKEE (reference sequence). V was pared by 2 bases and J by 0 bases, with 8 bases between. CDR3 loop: CASSFDKSNYGYTF. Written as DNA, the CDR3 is TGTGCCAGCAGCTTCGACAAATCTAACTATGGCTACACCTTC.

Here the CDR3 reads CASSQIGGDTEAFF. In DNA form, the CDR3 reads TGTGCCAGCAGCCAAATTGGAGGGGACACTGAAGCTTTCTTT. The rearrangement uses TRBV3-1 (or the pseudogene TRBV3-2) and TRBJ1-1, with TRBD1 as a possible D gene (5 bases). With 2 bases removed from V and 3 bases from J, the gap between germline ends came to 10 bases. The CDR3 has 14 amino acids. Germline CDR1 reads LGHDT; CDR2 reads YNNKEL (reference sequence).

In DNA, the CDR3 is TGTGCCAGCAATCCCCAGAGTGGGGGCGTCTATGGCTACACCTTC. Translation: CASNPQSGGVYGYTF. The chain couples TRBV2 to TRBJ1-2; a possible D gene is TRBD1 (6 bases). V lost 7 bases and J lost 4, with 19 bases in between. The CDR3 covers 15 residues. Germline V gene data show CDR1 as SNHLY and CDR2 as FYNNEI.

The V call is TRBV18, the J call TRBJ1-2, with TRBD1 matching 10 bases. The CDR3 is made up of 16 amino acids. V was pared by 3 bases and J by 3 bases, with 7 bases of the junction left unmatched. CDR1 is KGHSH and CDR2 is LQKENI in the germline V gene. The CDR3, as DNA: TGTGCCAGCTCACCGTATACTGGACAGGGGGACTATGGCTACACCTTC. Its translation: CASSPYTGQGDYGYTF.

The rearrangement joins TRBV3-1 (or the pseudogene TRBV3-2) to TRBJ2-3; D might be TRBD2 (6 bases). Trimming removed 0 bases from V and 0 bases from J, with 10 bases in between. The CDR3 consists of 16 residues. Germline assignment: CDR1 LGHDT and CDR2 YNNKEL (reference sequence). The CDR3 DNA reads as TGTGCCAGCAGCCAAGATCGACGGGAGAGCACAGATACGCAGTATTTT. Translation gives CASSQDRRESTDTQYF.

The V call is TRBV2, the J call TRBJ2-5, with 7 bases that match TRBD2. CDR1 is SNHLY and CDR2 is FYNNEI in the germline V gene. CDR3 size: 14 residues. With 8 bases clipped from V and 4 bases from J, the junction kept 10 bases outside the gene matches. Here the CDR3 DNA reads TGTGCCAGCGTCCGGGGGAGGGCCGGAGAGACCCAGTACTTC. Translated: CASVRGRAGETQYF.

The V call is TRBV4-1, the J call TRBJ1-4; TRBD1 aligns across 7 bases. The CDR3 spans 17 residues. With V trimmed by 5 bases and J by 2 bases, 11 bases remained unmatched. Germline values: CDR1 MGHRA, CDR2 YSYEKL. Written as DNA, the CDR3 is TGCGCCAGCAGCTTCCCCAATCCCAGGGGGACTAATGAAAAACTGTTTTTT. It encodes CASSFPNPRGTNEKLFF.